A selection of T cell receptor beta chains follows, all from one sample in a study of blood T cells in healthy people across ages. MiXCR was run by TCRdb on the 5' RACE reads, yielding one entry per CDR3 protein. Here the sample spans fewer than 2,000,000 distinct CDR3 sequences, 30% to 35% being singletons. The sample comprised blood. The receptors come from a woman aged 30 to 39 in good health. The CDR3 runs from the conserved cysteine through the conserved F or W. The order of the fields is CDR3 length, V gene, clone size, D gene, J gene, CDR3 DNA, CDR3 protein. A D gene is named only where the DNA matches it firmly. Some rows mark clone size as missing; the rest say once, few, many or name a class of expanded clone.

>13|TRBV20-1|-|-|TRBJ2-5
TGCAGTGCTAGAGATCCACGGAGGGGGACCCAGTACTTC
CSARDPRRGTQYF
>16|TRBV7-3|-|-|TRBJ2-2
TGTGCCAGCAGCTTAACGGGCACAACCCGAACCGGGGAGCTGTTTTTT
CASSLTGTTRTGELFF
>15|TRBV5-1|-|TRBD1|TRBJ2-7
TGCGCCAGCAGCTTAGATCCGGGACAGTCCGCCGAGCAGTACTTC
CASSLDPGQSAEQYF
>16|TRBV2|few|TRBD2|TRBJ2-5
TGTGCCAGCGGCGCGGGACTAGCGGGAGGACAAGAGACCCAGTACTTC
CASGAGLAGGQETQYF
>18|TRBV5-1|many|-|TRBJ2-6
TGCGCCAGCAGCCCCGGGATGGGGCTCGATACTGGGGCCAACGTCCTGACTTTC
CASSPGMGLDTGANVLTF
>15|TRBV9|-|-|TRBJ2-1
TGTGCCAGCAGCGTAGGGAGGGAGTCCTACAATGAGCAGTTCTTC
CASSVGRESYNEQFF
>13|TRBV20-1|-|-|TRBJ1-2
TGCAGTGTTAGGGACTCTAATAACTATGGCTACACCTTC
CSVRDSNNYGYTF
>14|TRBV20-1|-|-|TRBJ2-4
TGCAGTGCTAGAGTGAAGTTAGCCAAAAACATTCAGTACTTC
CSARVKLAKNIQYF
>16|TRBV15|many|-|TRBJ2-5
TGTGCCACCAGCCCACGGCCAGGTGGGCTACAAGAGACCCAGTACTTC
CATSPRPGGLQETQYF
>15|TRBV4-1|many|-|TRBJ2-7
TGCGCCAGCAGCCAAGATAACGGGATTTCCTACGAGCAGTACTTC
CASSQDNGISYEQYF
>15|TRBV7-3|-|-|TRBJ2-7
TGTGCCAGCAGCCTAAACCCAGGGGACATTTACGAGCAGTACTTC
CASSLNPGDIYEQYF
>13|TRBV20-1|few|-|TRBJ2-7
TGCAGTGCTAGAGGGCACTATTCCTACGAGCAGTACTTC
CSARGHYSYEQYF
>15|TRBV5-5|many|-|TRBJ2-7
TGTGCCAGCAGCTTGCAGGTCGGAGTAAGGTACGAGCAGTACTTC
CASSLQVGVRYEQYF
>20|TRBV20-1|-|TRBD2|TRBJ2-3
TGCAGTGCTAGAGTAGCGGGAGGGTCCCGACTGCATCCAAGCGCAGATACGCAGTATTTT
CSARVAGGSRLHPSADTQYF
>16|TRBV6-1|-|TRBD2|TRBJ2-7
TGTGCCAGCAGGAAGGGAGCGGGGATGATGCGAGCCGAGCAGTACTTC
CASRKGAGMMRAEQYF
>13|TRBV20-1|-|-|TRBJ2-5
TGCAGTGCTAGTTGGGCAGGGTTGGAGACCCAGTACTTC
CSASWAGLETQYF
>15|TRBV11-2|-|TRBD1|TRBJ2-6
TGTGCCAGCAGCAACAGGGGGCTGGGGGCCAACGTCCTGACTTTC
CASSNRGLGANVLTF
>15|TRBV2|-|-|TRBJ1-5
TGTGCCAGCAGTGAGACAGGAAGATTTTCTCAGCCCCAGCATTTT
CASSETGRFSQPQHF
>11|TRBV7-8|-|-|TRBJ2-1
TGTGCCAGCAGCTTAGTTTCCACGCAGTTCTTC
CASSLVSTQFF
>13|TRBV4-1|-|-|TRBJ1-2
TGCGCCAGCAGCCAAGAGGAAAGGAGAGGCTACACCTTC
CASSQEERRGYTF
>15|TRBV25-1|few|-|TRBJ2-3
TGTGCCAGCAGTGACCCCAGGGGGGGCAAAGATACGCAGTATTTT
CASSDPRGGKDTQYF
>13|TRBV28|-|-|TRBJ2-3
TGTGCCAGCGAGGGCGGGCCTACAGATACGCAGTATTTT
CASEGGPTDTQYF
>16|TRBV7-2|once|TRBD1|TRBJ2-2
TGTACCAGCAGCTTGTTGACAGGGGTGTACACCGGGGAGCTGTTTTTT
CTSSLLTGVYTGELFF
>13|TRBV29-1|many|-|TRBJ1-2
TGCAGCGTTGAGATCAATCGAGGAGGTGGCTACACCTTC
CSVEINRGGGYTF
>15|TRBV5-5|few|-|TRBJ2-7
TGTGCCAGCAGCTTGGCCGGGAACAGTTACTACGAGCAGTACTTC
CASSLAGNSYYEQYF
>17|TRBV7-9|few|-|TRBJ2-3
TGTGCCAGCAGCCCCGTGCGAATCGGGCTCGGAAGGAATACGCAGTATTTT
CASSPVRIGLGRNTQYF
>15|TRBV18|-|-|TRBJ2-1
TGTGCCAGCTCACCATCAATAGGTAGGGACAATGAGCAGTTCTTC
CASSPSIGRDNEQFF
>15|TRBV4-1|few|-|TRBJ2-1
TGCGCCAGCAGCCAAGAGATAGGGTACTACAATGAGCAGTTCTTC
CASSQEIGYYNEQFF
>13|TRBV6-1|-|-|TRBJ2-3
TGTGCCAGCAGCGGGGACCCACGGGATACGCAGTATTTT
CASSGDPRDTQYF
>15|TRBV27|-|-|TRBJ2-1
TGTGCCAGTCGCGCTCCGGACAGTTCGTCTAATGAGCAGTTCTTC
CASRAPDSSSNEQFF
>14|TRBV20-1|-|-|TRBJ2-5
TGCAGTGCTAGAGGGGACTGGGATAAAGAGACCCAGTACTTC
CSARGDWDKETQYF
>16|TRBV7-8|-|TRBD2|TRBJ2-7
TGTGCCAGCAGCTTAGCGCTAACGGGAGGGCCCCTCGGGCAGTACTTC
CASSLALTGGPLGQYF
>18|TRBV2|-|TRBD1|TRBJ2-6
TGTGCCAGCAAGCCTCGGACACAGGGGTCCACTGGGGCCAACGTCCTGACTTTC
CASKPRTQGSTGANVLTF
>17|TRBV19|-|TRBD1|TRBJ2-3
TGTGCCAGTATGAATTTAAGAGACAGGGAAAGCACAGATACGCAGTATTTT
CASMNLRDRESTDTQYF
>13|TRBV20-1|-|-|TRBJ2-5
TGCAGTGCTAGAGAGGGGGCGGATGAGACCCAGTACTTC
CSAREGADETQYF
>17|TRBV2|-|-|TRBJ2-3
TGTGCCAGCAGTGTTAGACAATCTTTTACGGGCACAGATACGCAGTATTTT
CASSVRQSFTGTDTQYF
>14|TRBV27|few|-|TRBJ1-6
TGTGCCAGCAGGATTGGGGGTGGCAATTCACCCCTCCACTTT
CASRIGGGNSPLHF
>15|TRBV7-2|-|TRBD2|TRBJ2-7
TGTGCCAGCAGCTCGACGTGGACTAGCGGCTACGAGCAGTACTTC
CASSSTWTSGYEQYF
>11|TRBV3-1|many|-|TRBJ2-7
TGTGCCAGCAGCCAAATCCACGAGCAGTACTTC
CASSQIHEQYF
>12|TRBV24-1|-|TRBD1|TRBJ1-2
TGTGCCACTCAAGACAGGGGGTATGGCTACACCTTC
CATQDRGYGYTF